Listed below are T cell receptor beta chains from one sample, sequenced in a study of cytomegalovirus exposure and HLA in healthy donors. TCRdb's table, derived via immunoSEQ multiplex PCR, lists solely in-frame clones and lacks some. The repertoire consists of around 140,000 clones, with 85% to 90% occurring once and the leading ten covering about 5%. Sequenced sample: PBMCs. These TCRs come from a woman aged 30 to 39 in good health and CMV-seronegative. The CDR3 runs from the conserved cysteine through the conserved F or W. The D gene is left open where the match is weak. Size is omitted from some rows. Given values are once, few, many or a class for expanded clones.

CASSQDPDRFTDTQYF	TGCGCCAGCAGCCAAGATCCGGACAGGTTCACAGATACGCAGTATTTT	.	TRBV4-3	TRBJ2-3	TRBD1
CASSDGTSSNIQYF	TGTGCCAGCAGTGACGGGACTAGCTCAAACATTCAGTACTTC	.	TRBV2	TRBJ2-4	TRBD2
CASSVGRRGDQPQHF	TGTGCCAGCAGTGTAGGGCGCAGGGGGGATCAGCCCCAGCATTTT	.	TRBV2	TRBJ1-5	TRBD1
CASSRDRRTGELFF	TGTGCCAGCAGTCGCGACAGGCGCACCGGGGAGCTGTTTTTT	.	TRBV5-4	TRBJ2-2	.
CSRLAGETQYF	TGCAGCCGACTAGCGGGAGAGACCCAGTACTTC	.	TRBV20-1	TRBJ2-5	TRBD2
CSVVQGSGANVLTF	TGCAGCGTTGTACAGGGCTCTGGGGCCAACGTCCTGACTTTC	.	TRBV29-1	TRBJ2-6	.
CASSKGGTEAFF	TGTGCCAGCAGCAAGGGGGGGACTGAAGCTTTCTTT	.	TRBV7-2	TRBJ1-1	.
CASSIALQPQHF	TGTGCCAGTAGTATAGCCCTTCAGCCCCAGCATTTT	.	TRBV19	TRBJ1-5	.
CATSGYFVTGSTEAFF	TGTGCCACCAGCGGGTATTTCGTGACAGGGAGTACTGAAGCTTTCTTT	.	TRBV15	TRBJ1-1	TRBD1
CASSYSSGSYEQYF	TGTGCCAGCAGTTACTCTAGCGGCTCCTACGAGCAGTACTTC	.	TRBV5-4	TRBJ2-7	TRBD2
CASSWGEGGGIHF	TGTGCCAGCAGCTGGGGGGAGGGCGGGGGTATCCACTTC	.	TRBV5-4	TRBJ2-7	TRBD2
CASSLGRGTGNTIYF	TGTGCCAGCAGCTTAGGGAGAGGTACTGGAAACACCATATATTTT	.	TRBV11-2	TRBJ1-3	.
CASSPSTGHEQYF	TGTGCCAGTAGCCCATCGACAGGGCACGAGCAGTACTTC	.	TRBV19	TRBJ2-7	TRBD1
CASSSSRGAGATEAFF	TGTGCCAGCAGCTCCTCCCGGGGGGCTGGGGCTACTGAAGCTTTCTTT	once	TRBV7-2	TRBJ1-1	.
CASSLVRAGVPYNEQFF	TGTGCCAGCAGCTTAGTCAGGGCAGGGGTTCCCTACAATGAGCAGTTCTTC	.	TRBV7-8	TRBJ2-1	.
CASSFPGGPEAFF	TGTGCCAGCTCTTTTCCCGGGGGTCCAGAAGCTTTCTTT	.	TRBV6-5	TRBJ1-1	.
CASSWGTSGGGGDTQYF	TGTGCCAGCAGCTGGGGGACTAGCGGGGGCGGGGGGGATACGCAGTATTTT	.	TRBV5-4	TRBJ2-3	TRBD2
CASIRFPSSYNEQFF	TGTGCCAGCATCCGCTTCCCGAGCTCCTACAATGAGCAGTTCTTC	.	TRBV2	TRBJ2-1	.
CASTSYLTEPSYEQYF	TGTGCCAGCACCTCGTATTTGACAGAGCCATCCTACGAGCAGTACTTC	few	TRBV5-6	TRBJ2-7	.
CASSLGLARDNEQFF	TGTGCCAGCAGTTTAGGCCTAGCGCGGGACAATGAGCAGTTCTTC	once	TRBV28	TRBJ2-1	.
CASSVRLAEYNEQFF	TGTGCCAGCAGCGTTAGACTAGCGGAATACAATGAGCAGTTCTTC	.	TRBV9	TRBJ2-1	TRBD2
CAWSLRWGGPIGSPLHF	TGTGCCTGGAGTCTAAGGTGGGGGGGGCCGATAGGGTCACCCCTCCACTTT	few	TRBV30	TRBJ1-6	.
CASSLGGGTNEKLFF	TGTGCCAGCAGCTTAGGGGGCGGAACTAATGAAAAACTGTTTTTT	.	TRBV7-2	TRBJ1-4	.
CAWSWASEQYF	TGTGCCTGGAGTTGGGCGTCCGAGCAGTACTTC	.	TRBV30	TRBJ2-7	.
CASSLHGQMNTEAFF	TGTGCCAGCAGTTTACACGGACAGATGAACACTGAAGCTTTCTTT	.	TRBV28	TRBJ1-1	.
CASSLEPSGAYEQYF	TGTGCCAGCAGTTTAGAGCCTAGCGGGGCTTACGAGCAGTACTTC	.	TRBV27	TRBJ2-7	TRBD2
CASSVTSGAYYNEQFF	TGTGCCAGCAGCGTTACCTCAGGGGCGTACTACAATGAGCAGTTCTTC	.	TRBV9	TRBJ2-1	.
CATSRDDWADSNQPQHF	TGTGCCACCAGCAGAGATGATTGGGCAGATAGCAATCAGCCCCAGCATTTT	few	TRBV15	TRBJ1-5	.
CASSAPKTGDTGELFF	TGTGCCAGCAGCGCTCCAAAGACAGGGGACACCGGGGAGCTGTTTTTT	.	TRBV4-2	TRBJ2-2	TRBD1
CASSPRDSFPEAFF	TGTGCCAGCAGCCCCCGGGACAGTTTCCCTGAAGCTTTCTTT	.	TRBV9	TRBJ1-1	TRBD1
CASPSSSMLAGAPSYNEQFF	TGTGCCAGCCCCAGTTCGTCTATGCTAGCGGGGGCGCCGTCCTACAATGAGCAGTTCTTC	few	TRBV28	TRBJ2-1	TRBD2
CASSAQGDSPLHF	TGTGCCAGCAGCGCACAGGGGGATTCACCCCTCCACTTT	many	TRBV7-9	TRBJ1-6	TRBD1
CASSLQNEQYF	TGTGCCAGCAGCTTGCAAAACGAGCAGTACTTC	.	TRBV5-6	TRBJ2-7	.
CASSSPGVNEKLFF	TGTGCCAGCAGTTCACCAGGGGTTAATGAAAAACTGTTTTTT	.	TRBV28	TRBJ1-4	.
CASSQGAQGMNTEAFF	TGCGCCAGCAGCCAAGGCGCACAGGGTATGAACACTGAAGCTTTCTTT	.	TRBV4-1	TRBJ1-1	.
CASSSRQGIGGYTF	TGTGCCAGCAGTTCCCGACAGGGGATAGGCGGCTACACCTTC	once	TRBV6-6	TRBJ1-2	TRBD1
CASSFSGRDSYEQYF	TGTGCCAGCAGCTTCAGCGGGAGGGATTCCTACGAGCAGTACTTC	.	TRBV28	TRBJ2-7	TRBD2
CASSYSRTGSSTEAFF	TGTGCCAGCAGTTACTCTAGGACAGGGAGTAGCACTGAAGCTTTCTTT	.	TRBV6-6	TRBJ1-1	TRBD1
CASSSGLAGEQFF	TGTGCCAGCAGTTCGGGACTAGCGGGAGAGCAGTTCTTC	.	TRBV27	TRBJ2-1	TRBD2
CASSQDTGAYNSPLHF	TGCGCCAGCAGCCAAGATACGGGGGCCTATAATTCACCCCTCCACTTT	.	TRBV4-3	TRBJ1-6	.
CASRATGGQEQFF	TGTGCCAGCAGGGCTACAGGGGGTCAAGAGCAGTTCTTC	once	TRBV9	TRBJ2-1	TRBD1
CASRDRRYEQYF	TGCGCCAGCAGAGATCGGAGGTACGAGCAGTACTTC	.	TRBV10-1	TRBJ2-7	.
CASSLSLLGVPGQGDRAFF	TGTGCCAGCAGTTTATCTCTGCTTGGTGTTCCGGGACAGGGGGACCGGGCTTTCTTT	.	TRBV27	TRBJ1-1	TRBD1
CASSQDRGGPTWQFF	TGCGCCAGCAGCCAAGATCGGGGGGGGCCGACTTGGCAGTTCTTC	.	TRBV4-3	TRBJ2-1	TRBD2
CASSVAASGHSTDTQYF	TGTGCCAGCAGCGTAGCGGCTAGCGGCCATAGTACAGATACGCAGTATTTT	.	TRBV9	TRBJ2-3	TRBD2
CASTPGSGSYTGELFF	TGTGCCAGCACCCCCGGAAGCGGGAGCTACACCGGGGAGCTGTTTTTT	.	TRBV7-9	TRBJ2-2	TRBD2
CAWRMLAGEVGELFF	TGTGCCTGGAGAATGCTAGCGGGGGAGGTCGGGGAGCTGTTTTTT	.	TRBV30	TRBJ2-2	TRBD2
CASSPSGIQTYEQYF	TGTGCCAGCAGCCCCTCGGGAATTCAGACCTACGAGCAGTACTTC	.	TRBV9	TRBJ2-7	.
CASSIPGEEKLFF	TGTGCCAGTAGTATTCCAGGGGAGGAAAAACTGTTTTTT	.	TRBV19	TRBJ1-4	.
CASSSPGTSWGSNQPQHF	TGTGCCAGCAGCTCACCAGGGACAAGTTGGGGTAGCAATCAGCCCCAGCATTTT	.	TRBV7-9	TRBJ1-5	.
CASSQRPHRNEQFF	TGCGCCAGCAGCCAACGACCTCACAGGAATGAGCAGTTCTTC	once	TRBV4-1	TRBJ2-1	.